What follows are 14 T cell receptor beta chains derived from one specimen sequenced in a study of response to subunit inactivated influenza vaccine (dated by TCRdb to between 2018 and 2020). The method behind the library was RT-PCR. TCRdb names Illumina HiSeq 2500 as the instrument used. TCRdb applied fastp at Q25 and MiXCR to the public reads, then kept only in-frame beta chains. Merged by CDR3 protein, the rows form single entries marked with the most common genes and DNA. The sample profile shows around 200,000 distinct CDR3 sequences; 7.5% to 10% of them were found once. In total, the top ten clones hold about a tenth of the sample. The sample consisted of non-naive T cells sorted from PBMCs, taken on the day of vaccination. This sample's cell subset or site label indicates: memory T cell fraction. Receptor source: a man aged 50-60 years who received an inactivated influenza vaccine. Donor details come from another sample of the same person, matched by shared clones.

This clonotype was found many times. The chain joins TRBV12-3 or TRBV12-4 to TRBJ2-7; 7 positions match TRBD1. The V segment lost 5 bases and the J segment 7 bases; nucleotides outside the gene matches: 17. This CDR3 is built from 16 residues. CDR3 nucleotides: TGTGCCAGCAGTCCAACCGGGACAGAGCTTCTTAGTGAGCAGTACTTC. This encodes CASSPTGTELLSEQYF.

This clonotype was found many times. DNA of the CDR3: TGTGCCAGCAGCTTAACCCCAGGACGGGCCCAAGAGACCCAGTACTTC. Its protein product is CASSLTPGRAQETQYF. The V gene is TRBV7-2, the J gene TRBJ2-5; D is ambiguous. Germline V gene sequence: CDR1 SGHTA, CDR2 FQGNSA. Trimming left V 2 bases short and J 1 base short, with 14 bases between. The CDR3 has 16 residues.

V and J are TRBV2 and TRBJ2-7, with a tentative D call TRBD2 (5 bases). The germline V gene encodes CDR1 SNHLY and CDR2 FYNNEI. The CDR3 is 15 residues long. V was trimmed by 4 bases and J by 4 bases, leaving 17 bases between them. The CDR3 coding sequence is TGTGCCAGCAGTGCGGTTGAGGGAATGAGTTACGAGCAGTACTTC. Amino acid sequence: CASSAVEGMSYEQYF. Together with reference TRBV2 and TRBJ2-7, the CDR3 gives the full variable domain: EPEVTQTPSHQVTQMGQEVILRCVPISNHLYFYWYRQILGQKVEFLVSFYNNEISEKSEIFDDQFSVERPDGSNFTLKIRSTKLEDSAMYFCASSAVEGMSYEQYFGPGTRLTVT.

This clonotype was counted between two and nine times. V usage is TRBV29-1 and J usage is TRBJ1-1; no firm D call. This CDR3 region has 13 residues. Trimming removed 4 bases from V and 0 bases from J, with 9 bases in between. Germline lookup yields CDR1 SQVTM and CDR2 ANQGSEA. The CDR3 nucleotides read TGCAGCGTTGGGTCGGAGGTGAACACTGAAGCTTTCTTT. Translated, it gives CSVGSEVNTEAFF.

The CDR3 DNA reads TGTGCCAGCACTTCAAGCAGTGGCGGGGGGGCGGGGGAGACCCAGTACTTC. Its translation: CASTSSSGGGAGETQYF. The chain is built from TRBV3-1 and TRBJ2-5, with 9 nucleotides matching TRBD2. Germline CDR1 and CDR2: LGHDT and YNNKEL (reference sequence). V shed 7 bases and J 5 bases; nucleotides not matched to a gene: 17. The CDR3 is made up of 17 amino acids.

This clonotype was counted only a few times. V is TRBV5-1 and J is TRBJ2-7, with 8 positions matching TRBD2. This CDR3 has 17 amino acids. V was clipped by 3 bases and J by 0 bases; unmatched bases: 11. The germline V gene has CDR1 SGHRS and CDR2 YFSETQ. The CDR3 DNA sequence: TGCGCCAGCAGCTCAGAGGGGCGCGGGAGGAACTCCTACGAGCAGTACTTC. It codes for CASSSEGRGRNSYEQYF.

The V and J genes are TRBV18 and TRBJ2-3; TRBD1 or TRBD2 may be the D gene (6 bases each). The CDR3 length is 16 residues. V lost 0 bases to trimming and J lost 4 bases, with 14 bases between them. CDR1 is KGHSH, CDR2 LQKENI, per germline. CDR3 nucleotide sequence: TGTGCCAGCTCACCACCGGTCGGGGGCGACGCAGATACGCAGTATTTT. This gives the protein CASSPPVGGDADTQYF.

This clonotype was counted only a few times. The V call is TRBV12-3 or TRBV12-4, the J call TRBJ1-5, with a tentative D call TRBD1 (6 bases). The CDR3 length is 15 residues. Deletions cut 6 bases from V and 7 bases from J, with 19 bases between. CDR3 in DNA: TGTGCCAGCAGCCTAAGGGGGGCGCCCCGGCAGCCCCAGCATTTT. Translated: CASSLRGAPRQPQHF.

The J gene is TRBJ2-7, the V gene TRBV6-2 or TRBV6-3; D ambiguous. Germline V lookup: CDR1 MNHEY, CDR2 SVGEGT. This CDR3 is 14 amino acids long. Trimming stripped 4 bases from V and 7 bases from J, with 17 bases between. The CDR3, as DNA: TGTGCCAGCAGTTTTGGCGGCTCCTTTTGGGAGCAGTACTTC. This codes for CASSFGGSFWEQYF.

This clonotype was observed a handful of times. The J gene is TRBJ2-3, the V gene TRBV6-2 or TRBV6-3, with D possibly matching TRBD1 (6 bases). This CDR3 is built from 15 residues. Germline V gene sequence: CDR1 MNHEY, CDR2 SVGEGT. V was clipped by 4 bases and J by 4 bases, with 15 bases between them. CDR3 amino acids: CASSSDRLYADTQYF. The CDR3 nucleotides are TGTGCCAGCAGTTCGGACAGACTTTATGCAGATACGCAGTATTTT.

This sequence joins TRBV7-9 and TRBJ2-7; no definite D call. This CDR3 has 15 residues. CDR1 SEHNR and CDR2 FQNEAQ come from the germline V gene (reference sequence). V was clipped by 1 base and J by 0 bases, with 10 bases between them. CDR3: CASSLGGSSSYEQYF. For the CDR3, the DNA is TGTGCCAGCAGCTTAGGAGGCAGTTCCTCCTACGAGCAGTACTTC.

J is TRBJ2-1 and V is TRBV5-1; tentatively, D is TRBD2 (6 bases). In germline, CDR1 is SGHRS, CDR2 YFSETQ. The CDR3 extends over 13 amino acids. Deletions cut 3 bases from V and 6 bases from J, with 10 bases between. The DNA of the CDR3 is TGCGCCAGCAGCTCCGGGAGTTCCAATGAGCAGTTCTTC. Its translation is CASSSGSSNEQFF.

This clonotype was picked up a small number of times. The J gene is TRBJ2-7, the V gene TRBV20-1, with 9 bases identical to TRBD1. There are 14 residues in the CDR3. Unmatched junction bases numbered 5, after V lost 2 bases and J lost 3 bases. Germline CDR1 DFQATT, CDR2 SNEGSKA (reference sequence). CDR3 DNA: TGCAGTGCTAGATCCGGGACAGGGATCTACGAGCAGTACTTC. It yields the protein CSARSGTGIYEQYF.

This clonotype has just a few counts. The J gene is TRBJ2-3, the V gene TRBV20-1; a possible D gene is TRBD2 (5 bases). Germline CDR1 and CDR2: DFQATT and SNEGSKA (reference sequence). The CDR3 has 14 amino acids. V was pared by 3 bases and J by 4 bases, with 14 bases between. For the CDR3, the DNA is TGCAGTGCTAGGGCGGGTTACGTCCCAGATACGCAGTATTTT. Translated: CSARAGYVPDTQYF.